This passage covers 11 T cell receptor beta chains from one sample sequenced in a study of CD8 T cells in ankylosing spondylitis. From the 5' RACE reads, TCRdb called clonotypes with MiXCR, one entry per CDR3 protein. The sample has 240,000 or so distinct CDR3 sequences, about 11% seen once; the top ten hold 6.8%. Sequences were obtained from blood, either unsorted or a sorted T cell fraction (not recorded which). Source of these receptors: a male donor with ankylosing spondylitis or in good health (not recorded which).

This clonotype was detected ten times or more. The chain uses TRBV5-1 and TRBJ1-1; 10 nucleotides match TRBD1. The germline gives CDR1 SGHRS, CDR2 YFSETQ. The V and J ends lost 5 bases and 0 bases, in that order; junction bases with no gene match: 4. The CDR3 totals 15 residues. CDR3 amino acids: CASRSGQGMNTEAFF. As DNA, the CDR3 is TGCGCCAGCAGATCGGGACAGGGGATGAACACTGAAGCTTTCTTT.

In this sample, this clonotype turned up many times. The chain employs TRBV9 and TRBJ2-3; D may correspond to TRBD1 or TRBD2 (6 bases each). Between the trimmed V and J ends, which lost 6 bases and 4 bases, there was a span of 12 bases. The germline CDR1 and CDR2 sequences are SGDLS and YYNGEE. The CDR3 length is 13 residues. CDR3 amino acids: CASNGGQADTQYF. CDR3 sequence (DNA): TGTGCCAGCAATGGGGGGCAGGCAGATACGCAGTATTTT. Full variable domain (rest looked up from reference TRBV9 and TRBJ2-3): DSGVTQTPKHLITATGQRVTLRCSPRSGDLSVYWYQQSLDQGLQFLIQYYNGEERAKGNILERFSAQQFPDLHSELNLSSLELGDSALYFCASNGGQADTQYFGPGTRLTVL.

This clonotype has at least ten counts. This chain connects TRBV5-1 to TRBJ1-1, with 10 bases that match TRBD1. The CDR3 has 12 amino acids. The V gene end was trimmed by 4 bases and the J gene end by 9 bases; junction bases not matched to a gene: 3. Germline lookup yields CDR1 SGHRS and CDR2 YFSETQ. CDR3 amino acids: CASSPGQGKAFF. DNA for the CDR3: TGCGCCAGCAGCCCGGGACAGGGGAAAGCTTTCTTT.

This clonotype occurred a few times. The chain uses TRBV12-3 or TRBV12-4 and TRBJ1-2, with 7 bases aligning to TRBD1. The CDR3 covers 15 residues. V was clipped by 6 bases and J by 6 bases; unmatched bases: 13. CDR3 protein: CASSPLVRQGDGYTF. CDR3 in DNA: TGTGCCAGCAGCCCACTTGTTCGACAGGGCGATGGCTACACCTTC.

This clonotype was counted at least ten times. This chain joins TRBV6-2 or TRBV6-3 and TRBJ2-2; possible D gene TRBD1, 7 bases. The CDR3 covers 14 residues. V was clipped by 4 bases and J by 6 bases, with 12 bases between them. Per the germline V gene, CDR1 is MNHEY and CDR2 is SVGEGT. CDR3 amino acids: CASSSDREAGELFF. For the CDR3, the DNA is TGTGCCAGCAGTTCAGACAGGGAGGCCGGGGAGCTGTTTTTT.

This chain joins TRBV6-1 and TRBJ2-3; 11 positions agree with TRBD2. Germline-derived CDR1 and CDR2 are MNHNS and SASEGT. The CDR3 consists of 15 residues. V lost 8 bases and J lost 0; bases outside the gene matches: 4. The CDR3 bases are TGTGCCAGCTGGACTAGCGGGCTTAGCACAGATACGCAGTATTTT. Translation gives CASWTSGLSTDTQYF.

This clonotype was found many times. This chain connects TRBV20-1 to TRBJ2-5, with TRBD2 identical over 8 bases. The CDR3 is 14 amino acids. Germline V CDR1 and CDR2: DFQATT, SNEGSKA (reference sequence). V was pared by 3 bases and J by 5 bases, with 8 bases of the junction left unmatched. The CDR3 DNA sequence: TGCAGTGCTAGGGGGTTAGCGGGACGGGAGACCCAGTACTTC. Amino acid sequence: CSARGLAGRETQYF.

The V gene is TRBV3-1, the J gene TRBJ1-3; possibly TRBD1 for D (5 bases). The CDR3 runs 15 residues. V dropped 4 bases and J dropped 3 bases, with 13 bases sitting between them. CDR1 is LGHDT, CDR2 YNNKEL, per germline (reference sequence). CDR3 amino acids: CASSPGTTGGNTIYF. The DNA for the CDR3 is TGTGCCAGCAGCCCCGGGACGACGGGTGGAAACACCATATATTTT.

The genes are TRBV5-6 and TRBJ1-4; D unresolved. CDR1 is SGHDT and CDR2 is YYEEEE in the germline V gene. The ends were cut back, 4 bases at V and 4 bases at J, with 8 bases in the middle. The CDR3 runs to 13 residues. The CDR3 sequence is CASSTDFNEKLFF. In DNA, the CDR3 is TGTGCCAGCAGCACCGACTTTAATGAAAAACTGTTTTTT.

This clonotype has at least ten counts. The chain links TRBV6-1 to TRBJ2-2; no definite D call. Germline V lookup: CDR1 MNHNS, CDR2 SASEGT. V lost 5 bases, J lost 7 bases, and 11 bases lay in between. The CDR3 covers 13 residues. CDR3 nucleotide sequence: TGTGCCAGCAGTCCAAGCCTCGGCGGGGAGCTGTTTTTT. Protein: CASSPSLGGELFF.

This clonotype was observed at least ten times. The V call is TRBV20-1, the J call TRBJ1-1; TRBD1 might be the D (5 bases). The germline V gene has CDR1 DFQATT and CDR2 SNEGSKA (reference sequence). V gave up 1 base and J gave up 3 bases, with 15 bases separating them. This CDR3 has 15 residues. CDR3 sequence: CSARATPRGDTEAFF. CDR3 nucleotide sequence: TGCAGTGCTAGAGCCACCCCCCGAGGGGACACTGAAGCTTTCTTT.